A selection of T cell receptor beta chains follows, all from one sample in a study of blood T cell repertoires in COVID-19. Using immunoSEQ multiplex PCR, the repertoire was profiled, and TCRdb retains in-frame clones only, with some absent. The repertoire holds around 160,000 clones, with about 92% as singletons. Sequencing used peripheral blood. The source of these receptors is a man between 60 and 75 years old with active or convalescent COVID-19. Both conserved end residues are part of each CDR3. Fields, in order: V gene, J gene, CDR3 protein.

>TRBV7-2|TRBJ2-1
CASSLDLAGALQFF
>TRBV6-5|TRBJ2-3
CASSRQGYYTDTQYF
>TRBV6-6|TRBJ1-1
CASSYGGNTEAFF
>TRBV27|TRBJ2-7
CASTPLASGGHEQYF
>TRBV21-1|TRBJ1-3
CADRDSGNTIYF
>TRBV12-3/TRBV12-4|TRBJ1-2
CASSHDRGYGYTF
>TRBV6-5|TRBJ1-2
CASSRQGSNYGYTF
>TRBV7-9|TRBJ2-1
CASSLEGLAGYNEQFF
>TRBV20-1|TRBJ1-2
CSASVGDYGYTF
>TRBV5-1|TRBJ1-2
CASSLVVSGSLTAYGYTF
>TRBV11-2|TRBJ2-3
CASSIGLAGRDTQYF
>TRBV6-6|TRBJ1-2
CASSYSSDRVYGYTF
>TRBV20-1|TRBJ2-1
CSGLGVNEQFF
>TRBV7-2|TRBJ1-3
CASSFGRVNGNTIYF
>TRBV10-3|TRBJ2-2
CAIRATGATNTGELFF
>TRBV7-7|TRBJ2-7
CASSRDSSYEQYF